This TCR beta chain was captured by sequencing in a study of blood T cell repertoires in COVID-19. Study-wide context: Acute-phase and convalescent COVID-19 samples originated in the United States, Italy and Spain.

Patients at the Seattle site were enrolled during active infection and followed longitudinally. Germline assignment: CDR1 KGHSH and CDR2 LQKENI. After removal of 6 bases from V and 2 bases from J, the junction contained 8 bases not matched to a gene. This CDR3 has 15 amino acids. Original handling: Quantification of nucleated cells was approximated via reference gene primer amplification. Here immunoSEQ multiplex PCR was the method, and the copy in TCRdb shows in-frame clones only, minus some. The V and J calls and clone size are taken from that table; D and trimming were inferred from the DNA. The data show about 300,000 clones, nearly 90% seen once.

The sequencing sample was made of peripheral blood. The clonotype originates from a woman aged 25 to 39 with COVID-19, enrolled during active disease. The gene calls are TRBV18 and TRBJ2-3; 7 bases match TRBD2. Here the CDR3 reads CASSPGTTPTDTQYF. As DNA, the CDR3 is TGTGCCAGCTCGCCCGGGACTACCCCCACAGATACGCAGTATTTT.